This T cell receptor beta chain was obtained from a study of blood T cell repertoires in COVID-19 (dated by TCRdb to 2020 to 2021). Regarding the study in general: Collaborator samples came from the United States, Italy and Spain and covered acute and convalescent phases of COVID-19. The prospective study material was composed of cDNA or gDNA derived from T cells, B-cell-depleted T cells, or PBMCs. A freely available public database, intended as a resource for researchers studying the immune response to SARS-CoV-2, is where the repertoires were released. The samples were drawn from two sources: the first 160 participants of the ongoing ImmuneRACE study, and approximately 1,300 subjects contributed by 6 global collaborators. HLA class I and class II types, where available, came from metadata supplied by the sample provider rather than from assay-based typing. Deeply sampled blood TCRbeta repertoires from subjects exposed to, actively infected with, or recovered from COVID-19 were included in the dataset. Nearly every sample came with metadata listing a de-identified subject ID, COVID-19 status, age in years and sex.

TCRbeta CDR3 regions were amplified from genomic DNA using the immunoSEQ Assay, a bias-controlled multiplex PCR. Regarding the original processing steps: The number of nucleated cells in each sample was estimated by amplification of reference gene primers within the assay. To quantify the absolute abundance of each unique TCRbeta CDR3 rearrangement, sequence reads were collapsed and filtered. Productive Simpson clonality was computed per sample as the square root of Simpson's diversity index over productive rearrangements. TCRdb's version of the immuneACCESS table is confined to in-frame rearrangements and falls short of the full clone set. An unresolved V gene accounts for under half of the shortfall where checked; the remainder is of unknown origin. D and trimming were read from the DNA, whereas the V and J calls and clone size are those reported in that table. The sample contains fewer than 300,000 clones, about 87% of them found a single time. Clones ranked in the top ten supply about 1.4% of the sample.

Concerning this clone: What this receptor recognizes is not known. Per-base quality was not reported, and no clone a single base away is much larger than it.

There are 15 amino acids in the CDR3, from cysteine to phenylalanine inclusive. The retained sequence is limited to the CDR3, 45 bases, with the frame set at the first base. V is clipped by 0 bases and J by 4 bases, and the sequence between their germline boundaries is 11 bases long. From a lookup of the germline V gene, CDR1 and CDR2 are MGHRA and YSYEKL. Samples from volunteer blood donors who had recovered from COVID-19 were contributed by a second Seattle source. Collaborating institutions collected whole blood in K2EDTA tubes following their own protocols. For TCRbeta analysis, collaborators shipped samples as frozen whole blood, isolated PBMCs, or DNA extracted from either of those sample types. The research as a whole found: Clinical and demographic metadata were provided uncurated, with the amount varying by source and participant.

The sequenced sample consisted of peripheral blood. The V gene is TRBV4-1 and the J gene is TRBJ2-3, with TRBD2 tentatively as D gene (6 bases match). This TCR was sampled from a woman aged 40 to 50 who had recovered from COVID-19. Here is the DNA: TGCGCCAGCAGCCAAGAAGGGACTGACTCAGATACGCAGTATTTT. Its translation reads: CASSQEGTDSDTQYF.